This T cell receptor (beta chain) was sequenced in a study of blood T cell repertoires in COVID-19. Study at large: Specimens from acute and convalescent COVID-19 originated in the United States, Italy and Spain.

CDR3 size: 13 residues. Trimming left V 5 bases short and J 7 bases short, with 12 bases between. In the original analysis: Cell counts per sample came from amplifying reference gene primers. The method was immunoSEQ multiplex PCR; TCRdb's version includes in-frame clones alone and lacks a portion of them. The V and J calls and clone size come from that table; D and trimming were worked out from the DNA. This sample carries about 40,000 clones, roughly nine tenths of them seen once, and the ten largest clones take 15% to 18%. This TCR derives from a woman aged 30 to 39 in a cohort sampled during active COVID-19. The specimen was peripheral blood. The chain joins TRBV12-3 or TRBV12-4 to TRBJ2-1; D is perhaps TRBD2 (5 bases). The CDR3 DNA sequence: TGTGCCAGCAGTCCCGAGGACTTTAATGAGCAGTTCTTC. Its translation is CASSPEDFNEQFF.